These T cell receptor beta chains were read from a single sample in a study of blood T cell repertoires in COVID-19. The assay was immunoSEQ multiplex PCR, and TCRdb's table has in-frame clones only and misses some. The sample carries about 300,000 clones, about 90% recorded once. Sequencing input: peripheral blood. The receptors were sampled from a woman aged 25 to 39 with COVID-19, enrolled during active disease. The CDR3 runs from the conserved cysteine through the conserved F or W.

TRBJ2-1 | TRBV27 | CASSLPGVEQFF
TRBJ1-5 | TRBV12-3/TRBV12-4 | CASSTGTGLPQHF
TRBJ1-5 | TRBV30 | CAWNSGRANQPQHF
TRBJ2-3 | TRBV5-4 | CASSPIAGVVDTQYF
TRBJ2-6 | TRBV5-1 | CASSPGQGAGANVLTF
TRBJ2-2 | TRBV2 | CASRAGGGGATGELFF
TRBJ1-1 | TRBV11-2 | CASSLGTGGAPEAFF
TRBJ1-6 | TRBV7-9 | CASSSGQGSPLHF
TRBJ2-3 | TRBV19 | CASSILGAESEDTQYF
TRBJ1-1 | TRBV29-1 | CSVGTGYEAFF
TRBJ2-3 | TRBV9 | CASRLTSGGTDAQYF
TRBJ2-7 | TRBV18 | CATSHPGTYEQYF
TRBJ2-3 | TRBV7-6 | CASSLLGESTDTQYF
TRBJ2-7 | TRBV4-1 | CASSPLDGYEQYF
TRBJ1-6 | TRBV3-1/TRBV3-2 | CASSQRLVGRSPLHF